The clone carrying this TCR beta chain turned up a few times. Its antigen is currently unknown. The data are from a study of T-cell reconstitution after alpha-beta-depleted transplantation in children. Study-wide findings and caveats: From newly produced T cells came most of the T-cell counts and diversity one year after transplant. Alpha-beta T cells present about two months after transplant were reported to originate from several hundred expanded graft clones. The high TCRbeta diversity at day 60 in some patients came from surviving recipient T cells and thymic progenitors.

The TCRbeta library was prepared with unique molecular identifiers. Each CDR3 protein is one row after TCRdb ran MiXCR on the PCR reads. Of 450,000 to 700,000 distinct CDR3 sequences in the sample, about a quarter were seen once. Sequenced material: PBMCs, taken before TCRalphabeta/CD19-depleted stem cell transplant. The receptor was isolated from a boy in the first two years of life with Wiskott-Aldrich syndrome, due to receive a stem cell transplant.

CDR3 sequence reads: CASSLRASGRRDTQYF. CDR3 nucleotides: TGTGCCAGCAGCTTAAGGGCTAGCGGGAGACGAGATACGCAGTATTTT. The chain combines TRBV7-9 with TRBJ2-3, with 10 bases aligning to TRBD2. CDR3 length: 16 amino acids. Germline values: CDR1 SEHNR, CDR2 FQNEAQ (reference sequence). The V and J ends lost 2 bases and 5 bases, in that order; junction bases with no gene match: 7.